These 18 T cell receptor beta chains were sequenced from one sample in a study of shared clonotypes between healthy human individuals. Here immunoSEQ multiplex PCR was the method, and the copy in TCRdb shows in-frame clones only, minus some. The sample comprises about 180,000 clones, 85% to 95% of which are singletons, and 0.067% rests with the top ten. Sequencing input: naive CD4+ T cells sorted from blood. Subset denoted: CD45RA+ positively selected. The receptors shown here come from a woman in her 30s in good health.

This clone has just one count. The CDR3 is CASSLGRGGFTYEQYF. The DNA of the CDR3 is TGCGCCAGCAGCTTGGGTCGGGGCGGATTTACCTACGAGCAGTACTTC. This sequence joins TRBV5-1 and TRBJ2-7; possibly TRBD1 or TRBD2 for D (5 bases each). The germline gives CDR1 SGHRS, CDR2 YFSETQ. V lost 0 bases and J 2 bases, leaving 15 bases between the germline ends. This CDR3 spans 16 amino acids.

Here the CDR3 DNA reads TGTGCCAGCAGCTCCGGGACTACCCAGGACGAGCAGTACTTC. Encoded protein: CASSSGTTQDEQYF. The chain carries TRBV28 and TRBJ2-7; 7 bases are a match to TRBD2. V trimming: 6 bases; J trimming: 5 bases; junction bases outside the gene matches: 10. Per germline, CDR1 MDHEN and CDR2 SYDVKM. The CDR3 length is 14 residues. Full variable domain (missing parts from reference TRBV28 and TRBJ2-7): DVKVTQSSRYLVKRTGEKVFLECVQDMDHENMFWYRQDPGLGLRLIYFSYDVKMKEKGDIPEGYSVSREKKERFSLILESASTNQTSMYLCASSSGTTQDEQYFGPGTRLTVT.

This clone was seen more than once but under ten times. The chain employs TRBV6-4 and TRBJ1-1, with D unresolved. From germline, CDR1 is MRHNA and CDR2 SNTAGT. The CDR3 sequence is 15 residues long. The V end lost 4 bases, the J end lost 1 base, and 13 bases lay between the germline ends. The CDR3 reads CASSGDSAGNTEAFF. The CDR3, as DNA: TGTGCCAGCAGTGGGGATTCGGCCGGGAACACTGAAGCTTTCTTT.

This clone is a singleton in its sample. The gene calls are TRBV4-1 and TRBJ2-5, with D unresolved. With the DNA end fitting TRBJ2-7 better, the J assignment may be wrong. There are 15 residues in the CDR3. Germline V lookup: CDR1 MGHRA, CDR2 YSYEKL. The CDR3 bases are TGCGCCAGCAGCCAAGATCCAGGAAATACCTACGAGCAGTACTTC. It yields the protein CASSQDPGNTYEQYF.

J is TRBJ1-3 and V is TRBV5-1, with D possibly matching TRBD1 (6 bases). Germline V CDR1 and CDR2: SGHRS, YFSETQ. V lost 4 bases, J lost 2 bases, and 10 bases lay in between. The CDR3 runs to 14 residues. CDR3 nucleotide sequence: TGCGCCAGCAGCCTACAGGGTCCTGGAAACACCATATATTTT. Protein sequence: CASSLQGPGNTIYF.

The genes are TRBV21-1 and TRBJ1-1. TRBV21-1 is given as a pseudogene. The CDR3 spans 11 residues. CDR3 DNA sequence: TGTGCCAGCAGCGACGGAACTGAAGCTTTCTTT. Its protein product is CASSDGTEAFF.

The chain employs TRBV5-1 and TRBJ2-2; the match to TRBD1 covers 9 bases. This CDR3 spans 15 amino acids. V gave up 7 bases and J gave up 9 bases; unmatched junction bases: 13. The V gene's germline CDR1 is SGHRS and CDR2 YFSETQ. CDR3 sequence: CASAPPGQGTWELFF. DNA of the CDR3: TGCGCCAGCGCGCCTCCGGGACAGGGTACGTGGGAGCTGTTTTTT.

CDR3 protein: CASSLKDYGYTF. As DNA, the CDR3 is TGTGCCAGCAGTTTAAAGGACTATGGCTACACCTTC. The chain employs TRBV28 and TRBJ1-2; D gene unclear. CDR1 is MDHEN and CDR2 is SYDVKM in the germline V gene. This CDR3 comprises 12 residues. V dropped 2 bases and J dropped 3 bases, with 4 bases sitting between them.

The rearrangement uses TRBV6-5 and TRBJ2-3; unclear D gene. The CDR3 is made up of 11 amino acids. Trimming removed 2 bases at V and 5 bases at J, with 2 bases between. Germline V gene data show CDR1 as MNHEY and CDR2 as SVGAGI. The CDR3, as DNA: TGTGCCAGCAGTTACGGAGATACGCAGTATTTT. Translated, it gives CASSYGDTQYF.

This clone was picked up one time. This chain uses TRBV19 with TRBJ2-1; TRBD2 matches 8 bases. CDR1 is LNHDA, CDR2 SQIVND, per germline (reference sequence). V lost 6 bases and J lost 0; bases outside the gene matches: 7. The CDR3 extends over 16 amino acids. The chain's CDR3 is CASSRPGGGSYNEQFF. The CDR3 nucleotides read TGTGCCAGTAGCCGACCCGGGGGGGGCTCCTACAATGAGCAGTTCTTC.

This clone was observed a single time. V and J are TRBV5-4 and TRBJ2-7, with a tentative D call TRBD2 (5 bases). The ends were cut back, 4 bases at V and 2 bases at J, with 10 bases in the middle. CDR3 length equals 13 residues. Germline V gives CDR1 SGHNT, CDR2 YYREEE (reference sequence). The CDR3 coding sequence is TGTGCCAGCAGCCCCGGGGTAACCTACGAGCAGTACTTC. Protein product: CASSPGVTYEQYF.

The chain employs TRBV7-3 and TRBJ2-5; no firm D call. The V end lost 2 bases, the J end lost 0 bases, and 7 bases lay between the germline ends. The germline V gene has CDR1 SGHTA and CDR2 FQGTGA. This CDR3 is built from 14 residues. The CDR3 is CASSLGQNQETQYF. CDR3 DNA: TGTGCCAGCAGCTTAGGGCAGAACCAAGAGACCCAGTACTTC.

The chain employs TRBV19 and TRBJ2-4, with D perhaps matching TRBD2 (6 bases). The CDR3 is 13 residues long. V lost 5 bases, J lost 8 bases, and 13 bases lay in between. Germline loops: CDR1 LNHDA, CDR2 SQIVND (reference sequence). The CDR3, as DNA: TGTGCCAGTAGTCGGGGACTTCGGGACATTCAGTACTTC. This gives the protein CASSRGLRDIQYF.

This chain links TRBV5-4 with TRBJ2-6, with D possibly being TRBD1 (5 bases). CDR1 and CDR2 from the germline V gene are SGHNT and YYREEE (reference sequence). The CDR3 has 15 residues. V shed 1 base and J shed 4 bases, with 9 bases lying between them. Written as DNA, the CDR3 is TGTGCCAGCAGCTTGCAGGGCGCCGGGGCCAACGTCCTGACTTTC. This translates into CASSLQGAGANVLTF.

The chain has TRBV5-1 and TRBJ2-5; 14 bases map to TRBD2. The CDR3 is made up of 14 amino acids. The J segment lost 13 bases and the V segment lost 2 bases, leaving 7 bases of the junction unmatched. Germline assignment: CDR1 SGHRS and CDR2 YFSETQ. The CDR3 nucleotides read TGCGCCAGCAGCTTCGGACTAGCGGGAGGTTGGCTGTACTTC. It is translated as CASSFGLAGGWLYF.

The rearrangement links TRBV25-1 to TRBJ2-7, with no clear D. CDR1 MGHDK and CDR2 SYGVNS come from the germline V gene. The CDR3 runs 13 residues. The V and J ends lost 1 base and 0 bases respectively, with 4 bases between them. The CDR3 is CASSESPSYEQYF. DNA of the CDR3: TGTGCCAGCAGTGAATCCCCCTCCTACGAGCAGTACTTC.

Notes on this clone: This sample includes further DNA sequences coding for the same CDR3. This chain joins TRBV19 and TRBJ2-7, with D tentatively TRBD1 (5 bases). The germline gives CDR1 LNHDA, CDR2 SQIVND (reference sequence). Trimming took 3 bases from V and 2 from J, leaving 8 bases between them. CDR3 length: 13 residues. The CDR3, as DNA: TGTGCCAGTAGTATTTCCAGGGCCTACGAGCAGTACTTC. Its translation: CASSISRAYEQYF.

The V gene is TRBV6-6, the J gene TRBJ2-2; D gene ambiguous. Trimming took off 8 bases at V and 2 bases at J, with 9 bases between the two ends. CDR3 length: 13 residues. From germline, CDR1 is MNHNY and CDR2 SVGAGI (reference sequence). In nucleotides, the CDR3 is TGTGCCAGCGGCAACAGAAACACCGGGGAGCTGTTTTTT. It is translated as CASGNRNTGELFF.